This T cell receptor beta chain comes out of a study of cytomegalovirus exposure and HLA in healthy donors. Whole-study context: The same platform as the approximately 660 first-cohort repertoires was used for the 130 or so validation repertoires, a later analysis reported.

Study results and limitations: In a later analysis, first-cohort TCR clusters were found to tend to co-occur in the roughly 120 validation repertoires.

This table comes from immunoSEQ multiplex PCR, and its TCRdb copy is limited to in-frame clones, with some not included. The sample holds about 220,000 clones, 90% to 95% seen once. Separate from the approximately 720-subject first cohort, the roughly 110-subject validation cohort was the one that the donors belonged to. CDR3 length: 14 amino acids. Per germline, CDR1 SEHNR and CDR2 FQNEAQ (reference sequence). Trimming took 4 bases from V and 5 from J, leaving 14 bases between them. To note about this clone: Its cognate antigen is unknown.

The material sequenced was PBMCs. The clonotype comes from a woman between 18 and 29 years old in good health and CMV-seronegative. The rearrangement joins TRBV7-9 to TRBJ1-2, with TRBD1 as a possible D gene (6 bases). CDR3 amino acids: CASSSIQGLYGYTF. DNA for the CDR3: TGTGCCAGCAGCTCGATACAGGGATTATATGGCTACACCTTC.